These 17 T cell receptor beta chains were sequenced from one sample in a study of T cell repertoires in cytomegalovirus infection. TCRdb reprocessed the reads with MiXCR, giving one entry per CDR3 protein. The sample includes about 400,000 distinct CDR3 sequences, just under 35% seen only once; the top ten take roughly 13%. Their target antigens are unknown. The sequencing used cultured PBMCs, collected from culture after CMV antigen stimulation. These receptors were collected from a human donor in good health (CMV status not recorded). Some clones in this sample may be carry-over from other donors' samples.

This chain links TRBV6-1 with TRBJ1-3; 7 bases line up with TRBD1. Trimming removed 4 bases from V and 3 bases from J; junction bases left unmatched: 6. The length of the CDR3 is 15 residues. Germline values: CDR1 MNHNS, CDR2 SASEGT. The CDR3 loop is CASSADREGGNTIYF. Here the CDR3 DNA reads TGTGCCAGCAGTGCCGACAGGGAAGGTGGAAACACCATATATTTT.

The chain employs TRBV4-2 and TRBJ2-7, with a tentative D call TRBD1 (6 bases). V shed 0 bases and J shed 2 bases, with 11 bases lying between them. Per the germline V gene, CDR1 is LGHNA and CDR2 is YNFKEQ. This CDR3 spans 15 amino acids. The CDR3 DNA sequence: TGTGCCAGCAGCCAAGAGGTTCGACAGGCCTACGAGCAGTACTTC. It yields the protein CASSQEVRQAYEQYF.

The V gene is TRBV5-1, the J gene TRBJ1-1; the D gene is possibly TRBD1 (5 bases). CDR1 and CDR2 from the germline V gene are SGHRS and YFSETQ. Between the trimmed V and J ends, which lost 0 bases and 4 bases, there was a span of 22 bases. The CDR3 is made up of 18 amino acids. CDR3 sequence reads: CASSLAWGDSAGSTEAFF. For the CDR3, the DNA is TGCGCCAGCAGCTTGGCGTGGGGGGATTCGGCCGGGAGCACTGAAGCTTTCTTT.

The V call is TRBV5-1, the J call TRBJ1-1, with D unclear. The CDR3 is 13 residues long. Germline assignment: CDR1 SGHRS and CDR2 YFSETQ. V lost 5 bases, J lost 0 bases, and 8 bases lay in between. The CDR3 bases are TGCGCCAGCAGGGTGGATTTGAACACTGAAGCTTTCTTT. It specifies CASRVDLNTEAFF.

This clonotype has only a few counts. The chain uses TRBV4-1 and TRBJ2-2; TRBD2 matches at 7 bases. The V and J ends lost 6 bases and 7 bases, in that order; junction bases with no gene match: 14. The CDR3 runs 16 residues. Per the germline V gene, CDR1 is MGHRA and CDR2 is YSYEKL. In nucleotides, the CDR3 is TGCGCCAGCAGTCCCCCAGACGGGGGGACTCACGGGGAGCTGTTTTTT. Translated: CASSPPDGGTHGELFF.

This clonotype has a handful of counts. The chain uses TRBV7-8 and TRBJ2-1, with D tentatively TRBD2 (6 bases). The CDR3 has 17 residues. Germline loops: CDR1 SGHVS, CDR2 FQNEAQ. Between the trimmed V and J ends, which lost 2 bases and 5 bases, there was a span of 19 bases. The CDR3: CASSLNVAGTPDNEQFF. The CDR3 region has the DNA TGTGCCAGCAGCTTAAACGTCGCGGGAACTCCGGACAATGAGCAGTTCTTC. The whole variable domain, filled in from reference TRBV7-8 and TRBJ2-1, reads GAGVSQSPRYKVAKRGQDVALRCDPISGHVSLFWYQQALGQGPEFLTYFQNEAQLDKSGLPSDRFFAERPEGSVSTLKIQRTQQEDSAVYLCASSLNVAGTPDNEQFFGPGTRLTVL.

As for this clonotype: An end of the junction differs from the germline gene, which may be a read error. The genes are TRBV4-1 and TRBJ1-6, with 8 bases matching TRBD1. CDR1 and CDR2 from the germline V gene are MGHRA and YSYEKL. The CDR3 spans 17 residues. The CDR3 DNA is TGCGCCAGCAGCCTCGAAAGGACAGGGTATGAGAATTCATCCCTCCACTTT. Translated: CASSLERTGYENSSLHF.

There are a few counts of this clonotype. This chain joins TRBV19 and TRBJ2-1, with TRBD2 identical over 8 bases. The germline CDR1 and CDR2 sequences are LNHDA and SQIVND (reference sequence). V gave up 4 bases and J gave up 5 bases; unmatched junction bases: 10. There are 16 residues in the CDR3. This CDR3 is CASSRGAGRAHNEQFF. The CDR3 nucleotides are TGTGCCAGTAGTAGGGGGGCCGGGAGGGCTCACAATGAGCAGTTCTTC.

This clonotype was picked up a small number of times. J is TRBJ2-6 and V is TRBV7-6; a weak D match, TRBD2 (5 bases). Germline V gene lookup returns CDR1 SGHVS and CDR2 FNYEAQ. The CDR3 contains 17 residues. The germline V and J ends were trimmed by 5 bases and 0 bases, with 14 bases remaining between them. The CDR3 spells CASSPKRTLSGANVLTF. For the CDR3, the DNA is TGTGCCAGCAGCCCCAAGCGGACTCTCTCTGGGGCCAACGTCCTGACTTTC. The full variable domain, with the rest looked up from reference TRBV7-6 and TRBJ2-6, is GAGVSQSPRYKVTKRGQDVALRCDPISGHVSLYWYRQALGQGPEFLTYFNYEAQQDKSGLPNDRFSAERPEGSISTLTIQRTEQRDSAMYRCASSPKRTLSGANVLTFGAGSRLTVL.

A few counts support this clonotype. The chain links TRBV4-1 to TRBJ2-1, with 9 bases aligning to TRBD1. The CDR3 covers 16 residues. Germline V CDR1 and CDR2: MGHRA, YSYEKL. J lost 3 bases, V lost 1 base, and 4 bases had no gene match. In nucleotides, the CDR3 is TGCGCCAGCAGCCAAGCCGGACAGGGGCGCTACAATGAGCAGTTCTTC. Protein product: CASSQAGQGRYNEQFF.

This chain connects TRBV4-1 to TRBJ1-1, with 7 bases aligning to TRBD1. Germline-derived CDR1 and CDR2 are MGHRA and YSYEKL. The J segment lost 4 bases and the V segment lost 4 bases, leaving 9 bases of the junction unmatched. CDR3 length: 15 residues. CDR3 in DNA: TGCGCCAGCAGCCTTGGCTTGACAGGGAGCACTGAAGCTTTCTTT. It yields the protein CASSLGLTGSTEAFF.

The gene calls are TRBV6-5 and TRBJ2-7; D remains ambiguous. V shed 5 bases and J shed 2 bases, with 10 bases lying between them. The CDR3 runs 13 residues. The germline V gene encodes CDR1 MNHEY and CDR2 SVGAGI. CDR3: CASSTRTTYEQYF. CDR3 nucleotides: TGTGCCAGCAGTACCCGTACGACCTACGAGCAGTACTTC.

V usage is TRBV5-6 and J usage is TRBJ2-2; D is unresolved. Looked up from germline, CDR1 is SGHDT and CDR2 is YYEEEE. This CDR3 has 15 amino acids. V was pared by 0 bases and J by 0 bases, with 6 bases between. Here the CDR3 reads CASSLARANTGELFF. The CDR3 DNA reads TGTGCCAGCAGCTTGGCTAGGGCGAACACCGGGGAGCTGTTTTTT.

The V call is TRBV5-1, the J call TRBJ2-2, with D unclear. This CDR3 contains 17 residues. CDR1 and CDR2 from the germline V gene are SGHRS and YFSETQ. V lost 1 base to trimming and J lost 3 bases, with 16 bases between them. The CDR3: CASSLSPTRIDTGELFF. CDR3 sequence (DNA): TGCGCCAGCAGCTTGTCACCAACTCGGATAGACACCGGGGAGCTGTTTTTT.

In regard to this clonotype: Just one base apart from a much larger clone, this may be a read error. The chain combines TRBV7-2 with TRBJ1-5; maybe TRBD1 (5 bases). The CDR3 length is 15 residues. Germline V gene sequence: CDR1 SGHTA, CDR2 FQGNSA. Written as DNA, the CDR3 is TGTGCCAGCAGCTTGCAGGTCAGGGAAGGTCAGCACCAGCATTTT. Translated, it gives CASSLQVREGQHQHF.

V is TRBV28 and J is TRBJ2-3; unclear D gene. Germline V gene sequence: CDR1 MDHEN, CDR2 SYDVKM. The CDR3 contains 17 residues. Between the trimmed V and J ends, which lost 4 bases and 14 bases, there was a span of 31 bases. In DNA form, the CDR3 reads TGTGCCAGCAGTTCAGGCCCTGTGGCCACCACCGAATACCCGAGGTATTTT. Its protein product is CASSSGPVATTEYPRYF.

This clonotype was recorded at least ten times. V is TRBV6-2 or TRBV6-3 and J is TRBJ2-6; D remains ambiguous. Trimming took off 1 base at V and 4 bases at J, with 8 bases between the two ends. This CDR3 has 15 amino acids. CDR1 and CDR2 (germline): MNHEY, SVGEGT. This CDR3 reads CASSYYSTGANVLTF. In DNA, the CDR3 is TGTGCCAGCAGTTACTATTCAACGGGGGCCAACGTCCTGACTTTC.